This T cell receptor (beta chain) was captured in a study of shared clonotypes between healthy human individuals (TCRdb year 2020). Context from the whole study: The cohort included a few men and a couple of women between 18 and 49 years of age. For each donor, CD4 naive and CD4 memory were each run on three plates, CD8 naive on two plates, and CD8 memory on one plate. The study deeply sequenced blood TCR repertoires of five healthy adults to estimate repertoire size and the extent of clonotype sharing between individuals. To increase sequencing depth and limit assay-specific biases, different laboratories used diverse techniques to prepare libraries and sequence TCR repertoires. Leukapheresis yielded between about 0.94 and 9 billion PBMCs per donor.

This clone appeared a single time. Its antigen is not yet known. Per-base quality was not reported, and no clone a single base away is much larger than it. General study outcomes and caveats: Higher generation probabilities were observed for clonotypes shared by all four sorted-subset donors than for non-shared clonotypes. Pairwise subsampling led to the expectation that sequencing depth would affect the degree of clonotype sharing among donors. Sampling was limited to blood, and TCR repertoires in tissue likely differ from TCR repertoires in blood. Approximately 4.8% of naive CD4, 3.5% of naive CD8, 2.3% of memory CD4, and 0.4% of memory CD8 clonotypes were shared across a few donors. The small number of donors limited the genetic and exposure-history diversity represented. Incomplete sequencing was indicated by rarefaction of sorted-subset datasets, despite the large sequencing depth. Naive subsets generally had larger estimated clonotype richness than memory subsets.

V sheds 4 bases and J sheds 5 bases, leaving 14 bases between their ends. CDR1 GTSNPN and CDR2 SVGIG were looked up in the germline V gene (reference sequence). From the cysteine up to the phenylalanine, the CDR3 has a length of 14 residues. The DNA shown is the 42-base CDR3, in frame from base 1. The donors were healthy, HIV-negative adults who had no recently reported acute infections or vaccinations. All donors were Caucasian adults living in Nashville, Tennessee, USA. CD4+ T cells were enriched by magnetic negative selection; naive cells were then positively selected on CD45RA, and the negative fraction formed the memory subset. Blood was obtained by leukapheresis, after which PBMCs were separated by Ficoll-Histopaque density gradient centrifugation and cryopreserved in liquid nitrogen vapor phase. Analytical flow cytometry was used to check the purity and quantity of every magnetically sorted T cell population. From each sorted fraction, genomic DNA was isolated and quantified by UV absorbance on a Nanodrop 2000c.

Using the deep immunoSEQ assay, multiplex PCR amplified TCR CDR3 regions from genomic DNA. Extracted genomic DNA from each cell subset was spread evenly across all wells of several immunoSEQ 96-well plates, with each plate serving as a replicate. For sorted subsets, approximately 210 ng of genomic DNA, equivalent to 30,000 or so T cell genomes, went into each replicate PCR. Purified libraries were quantified with a Qubit 3.0 fluorometer, sized on a Bioanalyzer 2100, and re-quantified with the KAPA Library Quantification kit. Each immunoSEQ 96-well plate was sequenced on its own single-read 150-cycle Illumina NextSeq 550 flow cell. The published analysis was carried out like this. The immunoSEQ output contained only junctional sequences without quality scores, so filtering could not match that applied to full-length reads. To assign V/J genes and CDR3, sequences were annotated against IMGT germline references using PyIR, a Python wrapper for IgBLAST v1.9. Any read was removed if the V/J assignment was weak (E-value above 1e-6), the CDR3 was missing, or the read contained stop codons, out-of-frame junctions, or ambiguous translated residues. V3J clonotypes were defined as sequences sharing an identical inferred V gene, J gene, and CDR3 amino acid sequence. To compute the percentage overlap between repertoires, the number of shared unique clonotypes was divided by the size of the smaller repertoire. Repertoire richness was assessed with RTK rarefaction, the Chao1 estimator, and Recon v2.1 estimates of unobserved clonotypes. Generation probabilities were computed with OLGA for all TCRbeta clonotypes obtained by the gDNA method from a handful of donors. TCRdb stores this immuneACCESS table with in-frame sequences only. Part of the clones is absent; in the studies checked, under half of the shortfall reflects unresolved V genes, and no reason is known for the rest. Clonal size and the V and J genes are those of that table, whereas D and trimming came from the DNA. The sample has some 2 million clones on record, 85% to 95% of them singletons. 0.13% of the sample is in the top ten clones.

This TCR derives from a young man in good health. The chain is encoded by TRBV30 joined to TRBJ1-4; no D gene call is confident. Sequencing input: naive CD4+ T cells sorted from blood. Per the publication, the cell subset or site label means: CD45RA+ positively selected. The sequenced DNA: TGTGCCTGGACGGTGGGCACTGTGAATGAAAAACTGTTTTTT. Its protein reads: CAWTVGTVNEKLFF.